Listed below are T cell receptor beta chains from one sample, sequenced in a study of spatial heterogeneity in lung cancer. TCRdb analysed the 5' RACE reads with MiXCR anew, one entry per CDR3 protein. The data contain some 7,800 distinct CDR3 sequences, about 7% of them singletons. The sample was lung tumor tissue, taken at surgery. Source of these receptors: a male donor with early-stage non-small cell lung cancer. Both conserved end residues are part of each CDR3. D genes are given only for firm matches. Part of the rows lack a size; the others show once, few, many or a class for expanded clones.

clone_size: medium-sized; d_call: -; v_call: TRBV6-5; j_call: TRBJ2-3; cdr3_nt: TGTGCCAGCGGTCGGGGGCGGGAGATGTCAGATACGCAGTATTTT; cdr3_aa: CASGRGREMSDTQYF
clone_size: many; d_call: TRBD2; v_call: TRBV5-1; j_call: TRBJ2-5; cdr3_nt: TGCGCCAGCAGCTTGGGCTCAGGCGGCGGGAGTGAGACCCAGTACTTC; cdr3_aa: CASSLGSGGGSETQYF
clone_size: medium-sized; d_call: -; v_call: TRBV28; j_call: TRBJ2-7; cdr3_nt: TGTGCCAGCAGTTACCTTACGCGTCTTAACGAGCAGTACTTC; cdr3_aa: CASSYLTRLNEQYF
clone_size: many; d_call: -; v_call: TRBV12-3/TRBV12-4; j_call: TRBJ2-7; cdr3_nt: TGTGCCAGCAGTTCCGGAGGAGAGCAGTACTTC; cdr3_aa: CASSSGGEQYF
clone_size: medium-sized; d_call: TRBD2; v_call: TRBV7-9; j_call: TRBJ2-7; cdr3_nt: TGTGCCAGCAGCGGACGGGGGGTCTACGAGCAGTACTTC; cdr3_aa: CASSGRGVYEQYF
clone_size: many; d_call: -; v_call: TRBV29-1; j_call: TRBJ2-1; cdr3_nt: TGCAGCGTTGAAGTTTACAATGAGCAGTTCTTC; cdr3_aa: CSVEVYNEQFF
clone_size: medium-sized; d_call: -; v_call: TRBV20-1; j_call: TRBJ1-5; cdr3_nt: TGCAGTGCCCCCCCGGGTGGAGGGTTGTTACAGCCCCAGCATTTT; cdr3_aa: CSAPPGGGLLQPQHF
clone_size: many; d_call: -; v_call: TRBV7-2; j_call: TRBJ2-5; cdr3_nt: TGTGCCAGCAGCTTTCACGGGCCGGGGGAGACCCAGTACTTC; cdr3_aa: CASSFHGPGETQYF
clone_size: medium-sized; d_call: -; v_call: TRBV6-1; j_call: TRBJ2-7; cdr3_nt: TGTGCCAGCAGTGAATCTCGCGGTGGTTTGGGCGAGCAGTACTTC; cdr3_aa: CASSESRGGLGEQYF
clone_size: many; d_call: -; v_call: TRBV19; j_call: TRBJ2-6; cdr3_nt: TGTGCCAGTAGTATACTTCATGGGGCCAACGTCCTGACTTTC; cdr3_aa: CASSILHGANVLTF
clone_size: once; d_call: -; v_call: TRBV5-1; j_call: TRBJ2-7; cdr3_nt: TGCGCCAGCAGCGTCACCGGGACATTCCCCTACGAGCAGTACTTC; cdr3_aa: CASSVTGTFPYEQYF
clone_size: few; d_call: TRBD2; v_call: TRBV29-1; j_call: TRBJ2-7; cdr3_nt: TGCAGCGTTAAACCTACCGGGGCTAGCGGGAGTTACGAGCAGTACTTC; cdr3_aa: CSVKPTGASGSYEQYF
clone_size: medium-sized; d_call: TRBD2; v_call: TRBV20-1; j_call: TRBJ2-1; cdr3_nt: TGCAGTGCTAGCCCATCTCTAGGACTAGCTGGGGCGGACCCCCACCTGACAGGCGATGAGCAGTTCTTC; cdr3_aa: CSASPSLGLAGADPHLTGDEQFF
clone_size: large; d_call: -; v_call: TRBV10-1; j_call: TRBJ1-5; cdr3_nt: TGCGCCAGCAGTGTTGGTGCAGAAAGCAATCAGCCCCAGCATTTT; cdr3_aa: CASSVGAESNQPQHF
clone_size: -; d_call: -; v_call: TRBV5-6; j_call: TRBJ2-3; cdr3_nt: TGTGCCAGCAGCTTCAGGACTACGGGCACAGATACGCAGTATTTT; cdr3_aa: CASSFRTTGTDTQYF
clone_size: many; d_call: -; v_call: TRBV6-1; j_call: TRBJ1-2; cdr3_nt: TGTGCCAGCAGTGAAACACAGGGATTCTATGGCTACACCTTC; cdr3_aa: CASSETQGFYGYTF
clone_size: -; d_call: -; v_call: TRBV28; j_call: TRBJ2-7; cdr3_nt: TGTGCCAGCAGTCCCCCCGGGGGACTCTCCTACGAGCAGTACTTC; cdr3_aa: CASSPPGGLSYEQYF
clone_size: -; d_call: -; v_call: TRBV14; j_call: TRBJ2-3; cdr3_nt: TGTGCCAGCAGCCAAGTCATGGCTCGGACAGATACGCAGTATTTT; cdr3_aa: CASSQVMARTDTQYF
clone_size: few; d_call: -; v_call: TRBV4-1; j_call: TRBJ2-5; cdr3_nt: TGCGCCAGCAGCCAGGGGGGACAGCAGGAGACCCAGTACTTC; cdr3_aa: CASSQGGQQETQYF
clone_size: large; d_call: -; v_call: TRBV14; j_call: TRBJ2-1; cdr3_nt: TGTGCCAGCAGGGGAAGCCTAGCGCAATCCTACAATGAGCAGTTCTTC; cdr3_aa: CASRGSLAQSYNEQFF
clone_size: few; d_call: -; v_call: TRBV28; j_call: TRBJ2-2; cdr3_nt: TGTGCCAGCAGTTTACCTGCCGGGGCCGACACCGGGGAGCTGTTTTTT; cdr3_aa: CASSLPAGADTGELFF
clone_size: many; d_call: -; v_call: TRBV6-2/TRBV6-3; j_call: TRBJ2-2; cdr3_nt: TGTGCCAGCAGCTTGGGACATTGGTCCGGGGAGCTGTTTTTT; cdr3_aa: CASSLGHWSGELFF
clone_size: few; d_call: TRBD2; v_call: TRBV20-1; j_call: TRBJ2-3; cdr3_nt: TGCAGTGCTCCCACAGCGGGAGGCGCAGATACGCAGTATTTT; cdr3_aa: CSAPTAGGADTQYF
clone_size: many; d_call: TRBD1; v_call: TRBV20-1; j_call: TRBJ2-1; cdr3_nt: TGCAGTGCCCCTCGTCACAGGGGGTACAATGAGCAGTTCTTC; cdr3_aa: CSAPRHRGYNEQFF
clone_size: medium-sized; d_call: TRBD2; v_call: TRBV4-3; j_call: TRBJ2-1; cdr3_nt: TGCGCCAGCAGCCAAGTCCGACCTAGCGGGAGGGCCGGTGCGCAGTTCTTC; cdr3_aa: CASSQVRPSGRAGAQFF
clone_size: many; d_call: TRBD1; v_call: TRBV12-3/TRBV12-4; j_call: TRBJ1-4; cdr3_nt: TGTGCCAGCAAAAGACAGGGGGCTTATAATGAAAAACTGTTTTTT; cdr3_aa: CASKRQGAYNEKLFF
clone_size: medium-sized; d_call: -; v_call: TRBV7-3; j_call: TRBJ2-2; cdr3_nt: TGTGCCAGCAGGGCTGAGACAGGACTGAACACCGGGGAGCTGTTTTTT; cdr3_aa: CASRAETGLNTGELFF
clone_size: -; d_call: -; v_call: TRBV28; j_call: TRBJ2-1; cdr3_nt: TGTGCCAGCAGTTTAGGGGGCGGGAGCGGTGAGCAGTTCTTC; cdr3_aa: CASSLGGGSGEQFF
clone_size: many; d_call: -; v_call: TRBV29-1; j_call: TRBJ2-2; cdr3_nt: TGCAGCGTTAAACCGGGACCGATGAACACCGGGGAGCTGTTTTTT; cdr3_aa: CSVKPGPMNTGELFF
clone_size: many; d_call: TRBD2; v_call: TRBV28; j_call: TRBJ2-7; cdr3_nt: TGTGCCAGCATGGGACTAGAGTACGGGCAGTACTTC; cdr3_aa: CASMGLEYGQYF
clone_size: medium-sized; d_call: TRBD1; v_call: TRBV6-5; j_call: TRBJ2-5; cdr3_nt: TGTGCCAGCAGTGTACTGACAGGGAATCCGACCGAGACCCAGTACTTC; cdr3_aa: CASSVLTGNPTETQYF
clone_size: few; d_call: -; v_call: TRBV5-1; j_call: TRBJ1-1; cdr3_nt: TGCGCCAGCAGGCTTGGGGAAGGGGGCACTGAAGCTTTCTTT; cdr3_aa: CASRLGEGGTEAFF
clone_size: many; d_call: TRBD1; v_call: TRBV4-2; j_call: TRBJ2-1; cdr3_nt: TGTGCCAGCAGCCTTCGGGGACAGGAATACAATGAGCAGTTCTTC; cdr3_aa: CASSLRGQEYNEQFF
clone_size: -; d_call: -; v_call: TRBV20-1; j_call: TRBJ2-2; cdr3_nt: TGCAGTGCTAGATCCCTGGGGACTTCGAACACCGGGGAGCTGTTTTTT; cdr3_aa: CSARSLGTSNTGELFF